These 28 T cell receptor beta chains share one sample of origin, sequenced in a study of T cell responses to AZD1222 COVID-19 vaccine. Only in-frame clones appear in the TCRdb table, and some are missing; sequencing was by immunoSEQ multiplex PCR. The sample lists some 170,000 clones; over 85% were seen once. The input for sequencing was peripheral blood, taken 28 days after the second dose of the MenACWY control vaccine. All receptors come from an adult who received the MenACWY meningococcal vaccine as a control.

The CDR3 nucleotides read TGTGCCAGTAGACTTAGCGGGGGGAACGGGGAGCTGTTTTTT. It is translated as CASRLSGGNGELFF. The chain has TRBV19 and TRBJ2-2; TRBD2 matches at 10 bases. Germline lookup yields CDR1 LNHDA and CDR2 SQIVND (reference sequence). V lost 6 bases to trimming and J lost 7 bases; unmatched junction nucleotides: 5. This CDR3 contains 14 residues.

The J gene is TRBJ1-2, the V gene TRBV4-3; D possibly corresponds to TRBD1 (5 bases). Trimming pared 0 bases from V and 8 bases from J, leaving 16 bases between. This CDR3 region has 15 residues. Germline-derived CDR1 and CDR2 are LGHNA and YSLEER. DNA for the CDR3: TGCGCCAGCAGCCAAGATCGGATGGGGACCTGGGGCTACACCTTC. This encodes CASSQDRMGTWGYTF.

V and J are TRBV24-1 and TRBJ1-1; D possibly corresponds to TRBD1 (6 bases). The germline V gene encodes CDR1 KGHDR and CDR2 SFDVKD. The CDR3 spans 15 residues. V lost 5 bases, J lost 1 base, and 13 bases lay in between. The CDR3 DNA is TGTGCCACCAGTGCCACGGGCAGGGGGAACACTGAAGCTTTCTTT. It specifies CATSATGRGNTEAFF.

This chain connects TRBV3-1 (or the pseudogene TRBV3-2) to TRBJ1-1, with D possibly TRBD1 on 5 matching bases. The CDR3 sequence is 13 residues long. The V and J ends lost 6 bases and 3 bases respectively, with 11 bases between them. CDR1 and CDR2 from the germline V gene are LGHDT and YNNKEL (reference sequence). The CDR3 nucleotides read TGTGCCAGCAGGGGGGACTTTCACACTGAAGCTTTCTTT. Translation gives CASRGDFHTEAFF.

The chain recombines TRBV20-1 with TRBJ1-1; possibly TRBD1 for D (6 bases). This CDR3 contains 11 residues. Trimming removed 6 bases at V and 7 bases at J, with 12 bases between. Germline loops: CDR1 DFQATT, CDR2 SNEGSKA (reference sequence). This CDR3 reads CSAEQGHEAFF. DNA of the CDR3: TGCAGTGCGGAACAGGGACATGAAGCTTTCTTT.

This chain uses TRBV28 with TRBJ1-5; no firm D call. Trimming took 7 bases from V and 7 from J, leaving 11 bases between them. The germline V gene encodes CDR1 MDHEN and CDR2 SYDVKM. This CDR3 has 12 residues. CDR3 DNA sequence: TGTGCCAGCAACGGAGGGTTGCAGCCCCAGCATTTT. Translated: CASNGGLQPQHF. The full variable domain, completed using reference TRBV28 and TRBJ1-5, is DVKVTQSSRYLVKRTGEKVFLECVQDMDHENMFWYRQDPGLGLRLIYFSYDVKMKEKGDIPEGYSVSREKKERFSLILESASTNQTSMYLCASNGGLQPQHFGDGTRLSIL.

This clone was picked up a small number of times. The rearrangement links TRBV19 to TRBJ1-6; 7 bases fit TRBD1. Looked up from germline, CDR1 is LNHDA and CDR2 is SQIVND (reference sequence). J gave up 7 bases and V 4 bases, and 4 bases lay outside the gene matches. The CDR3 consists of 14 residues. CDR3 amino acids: CASSRTTGNSPLHF. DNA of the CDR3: TGTGCCAGTAGTAGGACGACAGGGAATTCACCCCTCCACTTT.

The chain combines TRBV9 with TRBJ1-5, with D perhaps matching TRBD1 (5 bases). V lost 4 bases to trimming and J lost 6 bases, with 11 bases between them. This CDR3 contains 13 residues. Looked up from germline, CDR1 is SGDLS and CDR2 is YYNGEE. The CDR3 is CASSYTGSQPQHF. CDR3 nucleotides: TGTGCCAGCAGCTATACAGGCAGTCAGCCCCAGCATTTT.

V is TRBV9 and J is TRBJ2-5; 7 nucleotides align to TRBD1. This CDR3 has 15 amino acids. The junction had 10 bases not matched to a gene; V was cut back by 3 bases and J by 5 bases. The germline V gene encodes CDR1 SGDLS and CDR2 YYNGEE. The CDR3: CASSGNLQGSETQYF. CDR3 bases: TGTGCCAGCAGCGGGAACCTACAGGGGTCCGAGACCCAGTACTTC.

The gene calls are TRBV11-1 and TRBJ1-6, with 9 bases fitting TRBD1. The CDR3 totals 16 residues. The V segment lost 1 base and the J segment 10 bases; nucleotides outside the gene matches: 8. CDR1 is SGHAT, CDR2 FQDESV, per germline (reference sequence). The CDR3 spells CASSLDQDRGRSPLHF. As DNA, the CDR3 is TGTGCCAGCAGCTTAGACCAGGACAGGGGCCGCTCACCCCTCCACTTT.

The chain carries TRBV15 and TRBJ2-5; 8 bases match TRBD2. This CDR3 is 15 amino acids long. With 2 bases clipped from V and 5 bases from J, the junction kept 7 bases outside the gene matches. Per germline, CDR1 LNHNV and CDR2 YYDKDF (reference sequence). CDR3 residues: CATSRNGLARETQYF. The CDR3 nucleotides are TGTGCCACCAGCAGAAACGGACTAGCACGCGAGACCCAGTACTTC. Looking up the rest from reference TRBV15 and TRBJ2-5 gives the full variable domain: DAMVIQNPRYQVTQFGKPVTLSCSQTLNHNVMYWYQQKSSQAPKLLFHYYDKDFNNEADTPDNFQSRRPNTSFCFLDIRSPGLGDTAMYLCATSRNGLARETQYFGPGTRLLVL.

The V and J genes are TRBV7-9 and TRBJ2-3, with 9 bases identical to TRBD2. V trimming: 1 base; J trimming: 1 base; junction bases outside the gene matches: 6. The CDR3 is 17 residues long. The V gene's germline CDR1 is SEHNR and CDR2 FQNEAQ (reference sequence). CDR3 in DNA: TGTGCCAGCAGCTTAGTGGGTCCTAGCGGGGGCACAGATACGCAGTATTTT. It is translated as CASSLVGPSGGTDTQYF.

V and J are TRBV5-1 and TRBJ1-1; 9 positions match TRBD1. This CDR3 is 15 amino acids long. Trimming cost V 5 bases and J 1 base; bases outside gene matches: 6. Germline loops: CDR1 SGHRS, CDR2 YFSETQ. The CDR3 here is CASRDGQGTNTEAFF. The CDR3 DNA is TGCGCCAGCAGGGACGGACAGGGGACGAACACTGAAGCTTTCTTT. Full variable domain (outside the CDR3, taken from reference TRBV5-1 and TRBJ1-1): KAGVTQTPRYLIKTRGQQVTLSCSPISGHRSVSWYQQTPGQGLQFLFEYFSETQRNKGNFPGRFSGRQFSNSRSEMNVSTLELGDSALYLCASRDGQGTNTEAFFGQGTRLTVV.

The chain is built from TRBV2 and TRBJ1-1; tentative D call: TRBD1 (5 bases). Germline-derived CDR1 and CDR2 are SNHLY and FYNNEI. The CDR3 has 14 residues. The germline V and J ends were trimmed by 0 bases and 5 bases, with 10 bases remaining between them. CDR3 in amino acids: CASSEAGGRTEAFF. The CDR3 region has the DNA TGTGCCAGCAGTGAAGCGGGGGGGAGGACTGAAGCTTTCTTT.

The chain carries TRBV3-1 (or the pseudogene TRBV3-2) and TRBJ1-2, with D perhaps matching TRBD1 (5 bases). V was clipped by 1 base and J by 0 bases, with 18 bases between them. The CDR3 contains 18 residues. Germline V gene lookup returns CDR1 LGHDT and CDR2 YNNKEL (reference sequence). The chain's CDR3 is CASSQALGGLNTNYGYTF. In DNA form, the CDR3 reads TGTGCCAGCAGCCAAGCTCTGGGGGGACTGAACACTAACTATGGCTACACCTTC.

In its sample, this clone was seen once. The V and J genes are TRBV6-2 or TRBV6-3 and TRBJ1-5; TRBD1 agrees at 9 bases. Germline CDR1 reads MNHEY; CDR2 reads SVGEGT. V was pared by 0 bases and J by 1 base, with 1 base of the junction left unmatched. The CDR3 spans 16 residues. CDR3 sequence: CASSYSGQGSNQPQHF. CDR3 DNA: TGTGCCAGCAGTTACTCGGGACAGGGAAGCAATCAGCCCCAGCATTTT.

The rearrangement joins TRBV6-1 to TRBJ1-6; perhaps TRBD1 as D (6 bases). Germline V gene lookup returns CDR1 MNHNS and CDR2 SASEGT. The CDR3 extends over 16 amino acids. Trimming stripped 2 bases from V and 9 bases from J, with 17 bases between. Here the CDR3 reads CASSERVAQGGSPLHF. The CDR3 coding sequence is TGTGCCAGCAGTGAAAGAGTAGCACAGGGCGGTTCACCCCTCCACTTT.

The CDR3 region is CASTRDGSYNSPLHF. The CDR3 nucleotides are TGTGCCAGCACCCGGGACGGGAGCTATAATTCACCCCTCCACTTT. V and J are TRBV5-6 and TRBJ1-6; tentative D call: TRBD1 (5 bases). Trimming stripped 6 bases from V and 3 bases from J, with 13 bases between. The CDR3 extends over 15 amino acids. Looked up from germline, CDR1 is SGHDT and CDR2 is YYEEEE.

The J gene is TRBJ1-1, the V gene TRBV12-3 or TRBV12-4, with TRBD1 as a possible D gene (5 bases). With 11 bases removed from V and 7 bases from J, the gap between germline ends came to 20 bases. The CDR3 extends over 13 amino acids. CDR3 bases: TGTGCCTGCTCCCAAGCCTCGAGGGGTGAAGCTTTCTTT. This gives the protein CACSQASRGEAFF.

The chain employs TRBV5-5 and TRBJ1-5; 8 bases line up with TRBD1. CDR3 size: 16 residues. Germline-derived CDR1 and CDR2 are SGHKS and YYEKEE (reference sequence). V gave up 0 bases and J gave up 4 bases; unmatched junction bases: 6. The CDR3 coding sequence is TGTGCCAGCAGCTTGGAGGCAGGGGGCTGGAATCAGCCCCAGCATTTT. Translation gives CASSLEAGGWNQPQHF.

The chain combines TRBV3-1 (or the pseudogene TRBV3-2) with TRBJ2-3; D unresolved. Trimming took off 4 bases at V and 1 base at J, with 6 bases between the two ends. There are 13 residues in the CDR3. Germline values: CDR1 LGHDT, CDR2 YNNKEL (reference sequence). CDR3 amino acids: CASSPIGTDTQYF. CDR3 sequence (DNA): TGTGCCAGCAGCCCAATAGGCACAGATACGCAGTATTTT.

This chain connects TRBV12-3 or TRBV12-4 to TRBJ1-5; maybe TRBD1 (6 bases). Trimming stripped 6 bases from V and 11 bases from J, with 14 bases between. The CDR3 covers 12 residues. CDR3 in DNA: TGTGCCAGCAGGGGACATTTGAGTGCCCAGCATTTT. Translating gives CASRGHLSAQHF.

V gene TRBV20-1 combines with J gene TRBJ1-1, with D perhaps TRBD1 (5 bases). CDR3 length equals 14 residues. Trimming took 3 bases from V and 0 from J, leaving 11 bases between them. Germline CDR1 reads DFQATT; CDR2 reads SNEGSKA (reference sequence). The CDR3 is CSASRGELNTEAFF. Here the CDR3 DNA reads TGCAGTGCTAGTCGGGGGGAACTGAACACTGAAGCTTTCTTT.

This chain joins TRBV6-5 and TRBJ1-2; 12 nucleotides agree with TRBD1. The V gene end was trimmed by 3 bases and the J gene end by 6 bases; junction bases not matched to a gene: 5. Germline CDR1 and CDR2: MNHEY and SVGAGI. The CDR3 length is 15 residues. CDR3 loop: CASSYGTGGVHGYTF. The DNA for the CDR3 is TGTGCCAGCAGTTATGGGACAGGGGGCGTTCATGGCTACACCTTC.

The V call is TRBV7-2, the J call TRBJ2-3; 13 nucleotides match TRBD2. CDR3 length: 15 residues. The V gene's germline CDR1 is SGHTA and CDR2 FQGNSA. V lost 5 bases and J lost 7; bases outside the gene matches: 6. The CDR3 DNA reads TGTGCCAGCAGCAACCCGGGACTAGCGGGATATACGCAGTATTTT. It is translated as CASSNPGLAGYTQYF.

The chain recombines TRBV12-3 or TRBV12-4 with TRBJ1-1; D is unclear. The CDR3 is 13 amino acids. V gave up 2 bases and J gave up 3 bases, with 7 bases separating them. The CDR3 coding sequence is TGTGCCAGCAGTTTACCCAGTTACACTGAAGCTTTCTTT. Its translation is CASSLPSYTEAFF.

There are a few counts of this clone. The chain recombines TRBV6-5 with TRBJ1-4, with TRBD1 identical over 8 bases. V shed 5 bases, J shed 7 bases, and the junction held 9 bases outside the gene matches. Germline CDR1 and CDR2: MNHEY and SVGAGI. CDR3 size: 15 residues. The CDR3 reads CASSPRDRRGEKLFF. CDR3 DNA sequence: TGTGCCAGCAGTCCGAGGGACAGGAGAGGTGAAAAACTGTTTTTT.

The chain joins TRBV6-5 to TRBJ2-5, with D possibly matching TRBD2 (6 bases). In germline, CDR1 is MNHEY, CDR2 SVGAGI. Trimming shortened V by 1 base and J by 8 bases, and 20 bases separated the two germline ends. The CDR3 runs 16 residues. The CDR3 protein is CASSYYNGPPGGTQYF. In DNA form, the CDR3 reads TGTGCCAGCAGTTACTATAACGGCCCTCCCGGGGGAACCCAGTACTTC.